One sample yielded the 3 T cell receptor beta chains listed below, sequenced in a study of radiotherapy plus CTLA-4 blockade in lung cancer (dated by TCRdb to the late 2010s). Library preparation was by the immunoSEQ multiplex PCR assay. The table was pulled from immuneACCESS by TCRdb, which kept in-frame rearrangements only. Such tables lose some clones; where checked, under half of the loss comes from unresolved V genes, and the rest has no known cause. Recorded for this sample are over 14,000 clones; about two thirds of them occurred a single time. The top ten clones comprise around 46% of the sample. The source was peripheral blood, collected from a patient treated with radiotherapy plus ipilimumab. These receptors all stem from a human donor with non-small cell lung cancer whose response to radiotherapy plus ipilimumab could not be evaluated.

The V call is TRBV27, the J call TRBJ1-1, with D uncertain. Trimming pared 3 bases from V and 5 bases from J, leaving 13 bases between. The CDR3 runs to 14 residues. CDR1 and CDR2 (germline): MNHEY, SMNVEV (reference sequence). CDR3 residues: CASSLETKRTEAFF. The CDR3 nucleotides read TGTGCCAGCAGTTTGGAGACGAAAAGAACTGAAGCTTTCTTT.

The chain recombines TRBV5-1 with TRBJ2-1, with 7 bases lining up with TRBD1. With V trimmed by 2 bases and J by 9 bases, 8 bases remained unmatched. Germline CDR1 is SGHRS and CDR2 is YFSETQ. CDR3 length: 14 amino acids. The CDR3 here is CASSLQTGMTEQFF. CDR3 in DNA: TGCGCCAGCAGCTTACAGACAGGGATGACTGAGCAGTTCTTC.

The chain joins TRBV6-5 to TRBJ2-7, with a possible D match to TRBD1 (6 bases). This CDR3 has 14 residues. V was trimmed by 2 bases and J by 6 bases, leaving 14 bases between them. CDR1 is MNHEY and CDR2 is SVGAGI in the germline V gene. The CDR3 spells CASSYTGTRVEQYF. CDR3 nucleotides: TGTGCCAGCAGTTACACCGGGACACGCGTCGAGCAGTACTTC.